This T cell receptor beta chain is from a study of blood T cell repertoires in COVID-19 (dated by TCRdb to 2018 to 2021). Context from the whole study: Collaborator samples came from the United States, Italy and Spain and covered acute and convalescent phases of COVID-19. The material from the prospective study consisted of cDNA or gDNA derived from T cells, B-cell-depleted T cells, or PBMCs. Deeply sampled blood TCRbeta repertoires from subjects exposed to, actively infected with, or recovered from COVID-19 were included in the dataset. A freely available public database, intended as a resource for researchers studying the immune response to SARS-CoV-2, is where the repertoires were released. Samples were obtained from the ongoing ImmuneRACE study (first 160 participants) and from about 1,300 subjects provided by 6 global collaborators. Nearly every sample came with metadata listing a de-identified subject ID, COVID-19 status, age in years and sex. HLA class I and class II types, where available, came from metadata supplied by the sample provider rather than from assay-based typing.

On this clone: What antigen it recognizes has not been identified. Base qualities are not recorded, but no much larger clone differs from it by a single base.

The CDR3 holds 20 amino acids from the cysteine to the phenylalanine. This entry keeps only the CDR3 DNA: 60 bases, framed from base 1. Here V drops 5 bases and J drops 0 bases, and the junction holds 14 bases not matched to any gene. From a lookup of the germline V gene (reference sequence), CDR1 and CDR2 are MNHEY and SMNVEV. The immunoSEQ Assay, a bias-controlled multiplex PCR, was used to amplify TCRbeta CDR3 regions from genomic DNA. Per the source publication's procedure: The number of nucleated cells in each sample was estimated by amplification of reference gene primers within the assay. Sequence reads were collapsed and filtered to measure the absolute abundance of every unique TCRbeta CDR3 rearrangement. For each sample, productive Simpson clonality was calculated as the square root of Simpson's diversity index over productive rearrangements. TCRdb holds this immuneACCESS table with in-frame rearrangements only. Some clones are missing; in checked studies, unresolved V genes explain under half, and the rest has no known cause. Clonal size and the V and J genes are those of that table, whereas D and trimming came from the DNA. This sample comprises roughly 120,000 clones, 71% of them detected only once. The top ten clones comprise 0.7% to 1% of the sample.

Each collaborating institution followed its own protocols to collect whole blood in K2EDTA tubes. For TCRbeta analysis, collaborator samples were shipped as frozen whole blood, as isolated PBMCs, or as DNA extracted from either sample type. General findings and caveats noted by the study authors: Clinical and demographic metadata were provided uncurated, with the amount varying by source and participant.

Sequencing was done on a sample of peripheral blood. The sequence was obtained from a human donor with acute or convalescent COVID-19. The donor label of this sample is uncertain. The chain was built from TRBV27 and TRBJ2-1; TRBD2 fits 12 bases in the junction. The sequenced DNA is TGTGCCAGCAGTCCCCGCCGGACTAGCGGGGCACGTAGCTCCTACAATGAGCAGTTCTTC. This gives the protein CASSPRRTSGARSSYNEQFF.